A selection of T cell receptor beta chains follows, all from one sample in a study of blood T cell repertoires in COVID-19. Sequenced by immunoSEQ multiplex PCR; TCRdb stores in-frame clones only, minus some. The table has approximately 150,000 clones, roughly 85% seen once; the top ten hold roughly 19%. The sequenced sample was PBMCs or T cells enriched from blood (not recorded which). These receptors came from a woman aged 70-85 years in a cohort exposed to, infected with or recovered from COVID-19 (not recorded which). Each CDR3 is given with its conserved first and last residue. A D gene is named only where the DNA matches it firmly. Rows may omit the clone size; those that give it use once, few, many or a size class.

J | V | size | D | CDR3 | DNA
TRBJ1-1 | TRBV7-2 | . | TRBD1 | CASSRTGLFTEAFF | TGTGCCAGCAGCCGGACAGGGTTGTTCACTGAAGCTTTCTTT
TRBJ1-1 | TRBV7-3 | few | . | CASSNGQSSTEAFF | TGTGCCAGCAGCAACGGACAGTCGTCCACTGAAGCTTTCTTT
TRBJ1-5 | TRBV4-3 | . | . | CASSQDLAQPQHF | TGCGCCAGCAGCCAAGATCTGGCTCAGCCCCAGCATTTT
TRBJ2-7 | TRBV6-5 | . | TRBD1 | CASSYAGGYYEQYF | TGTGCCAGCAGTTATGCAGGGGGTTACTACGAGCAGTACTTC
TRBJ2-1 | TRBV10-3 | . | TRBD2 | CAISRTSASYNEQFF | TGTGCCATCAGTCGGACTAGCGCATCCTACAATGAGCAGTTCTTC
TRBJ2-3 | TRBV6-5 | few | . | CASDAKRVSTDTQYF | TGTGCCAGCGACGCGAAGAGGGTCAGTACAGATACGCAGTATTTT
TRBJ1-1 | TRBV10-2 | . | TRBD1 | CASVLQGAGNTEAFF | TGCGCCAGCGTGTTACAGGGGGCAGGGAACACTGAAGCTTTCTTT
TRBJ2-2 | TRBV11-2 | . | . | CASSLVGGPNTGELFF | TGTGCCAGCAGCTTAGTGGGTGGGCCTAACACCGGGGAGCTGTTTTTT
TRBJ2-1 | TRBV5-4 | . | . | CASSSGQGAYNEQFF | TGTGCCAGCAGCTCTGGGCAGGGTGCGTACAATGAGCAGTTCTTC
TRBJ1-6 | TRBV27 | . | . | CASSLVGGSSYNSPLHF | TGTGCCAGCAGTTTAGTGGGGGGTAGCTCCTATAATTCACCCCTCCACTTT
TRBJ2-5 | TRBV28 | . | . | CASKGYQETQYF | TGTGCCAGCAAGGGGTACCAAGAGACCCAGTACTTC
TRBJ1-5 | TRBV12-3/TRBV12-4 | . | . | CASSFMSGGSQHF | TGTGCCAGCAGTTTTATGTCAGGAGGCTCCCAGCATTTT
TRBJ1-2 | TRBV28 | . | . | CASSSPDRQVGYTF | TGTGCCAGCAGCTCTCCAGACCGACAGGTTGGCTACACCTTC
TRBJ2-3 | TRBV18 | . | TRBD2 | CASETSGYLGPTDTQYF | TGTGCCAGCGAGACTAGCGGATACCTCGGTCCCACAGATACGCAGTATTTT
TRBJ2-2 | TRBV9 | . | TRBD1 | CASSVPVSKTQTGGVGTGELFF | TGTGCCAGCAGCGTCCCAGTTTCCAAGACTCAAACAGGGGGCGTTGGCACCGGGGAGCTGTTTTTT
TRBJ2-2 | TRBV7-9 | . | . | CASSLIRGARSHTGELFF | TGTGCCAGCAGCCTTATCCGGGGGGCACGGTCCCACACCGGGGAGCTGTTTTTT
TRBJ1-2 | TRBV2 | . | . | CASTGSGGRSTF | TGTGCCAGCACCGGGTCGGGGGGGCGAAGCACCTTC